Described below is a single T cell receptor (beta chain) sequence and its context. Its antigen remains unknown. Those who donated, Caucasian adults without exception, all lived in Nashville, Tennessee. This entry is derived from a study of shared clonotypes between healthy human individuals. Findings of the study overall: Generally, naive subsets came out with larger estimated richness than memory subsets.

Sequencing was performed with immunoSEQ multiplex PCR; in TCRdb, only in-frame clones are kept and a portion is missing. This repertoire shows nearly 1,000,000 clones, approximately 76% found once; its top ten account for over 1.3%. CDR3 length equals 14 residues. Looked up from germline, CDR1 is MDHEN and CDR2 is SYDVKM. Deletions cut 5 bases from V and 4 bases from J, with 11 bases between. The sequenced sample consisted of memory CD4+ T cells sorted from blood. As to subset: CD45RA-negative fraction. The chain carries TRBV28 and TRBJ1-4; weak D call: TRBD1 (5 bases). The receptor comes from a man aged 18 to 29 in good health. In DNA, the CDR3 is TGTGCCAGCAGTATCCCCCAGGGTAATGAAAAACTGTTTTTT. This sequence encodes CASSIPQGNEKLFF.